This T cell receptor beta chain was sequenced for a study of blood T cell repertoires in COVID-19. Whole-study context: Sites in the United States, Italy and Spain provided acute and convalescent COVID-19 samples.

The repertoire was sequenced with immunoSEQ multiplex PCR; TCRdb's copy has only in-frame clones and lacks some. The table has under 250,000 clones, around 90% seen once. Individuals drawn from approximately 26 US areas were about 18 to 100 years old. This clone was counted only a few times. Trimming at V came to 5 bases and at J to 3 bases, leaving 10 bases not matched to a gene. The CDR3 is made up of 16 amino acids. Per the germline V gene, CDR1 is MNHEY and CDR2 is SMNVEV (reference sequence). The receptor comes from a woman in her twenties or thirties with acute COVID-19. The sequenced material came from PBMCs or T cells enriched from blood (not recorded which). V and J are TRBV27 and TRBJ1-5; 7 bases agree with TRBD1. The DNA for the CDR3 is TGTGCCAGCAGTCACGACAGGGTTCGGGTCAATCAGCCCCAGCATTTT. The encoded protein is CASSHDRVRVNQPQHF.